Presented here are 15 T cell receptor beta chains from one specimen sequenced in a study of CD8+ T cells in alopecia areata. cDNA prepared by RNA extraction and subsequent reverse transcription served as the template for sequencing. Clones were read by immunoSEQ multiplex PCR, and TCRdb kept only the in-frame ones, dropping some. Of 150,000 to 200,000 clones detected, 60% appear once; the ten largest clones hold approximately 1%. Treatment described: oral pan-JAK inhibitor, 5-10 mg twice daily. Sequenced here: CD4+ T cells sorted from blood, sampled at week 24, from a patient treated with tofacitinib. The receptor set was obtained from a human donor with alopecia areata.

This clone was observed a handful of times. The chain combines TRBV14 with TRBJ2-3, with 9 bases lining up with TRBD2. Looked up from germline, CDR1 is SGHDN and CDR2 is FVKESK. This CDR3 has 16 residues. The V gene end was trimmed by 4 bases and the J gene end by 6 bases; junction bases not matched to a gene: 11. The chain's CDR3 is CASSLRPGLAVDTQYF. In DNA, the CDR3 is TGTGCCAGCAGCCTCCGACCGGGACTAGCAGTGGATACGCAGTATTTT. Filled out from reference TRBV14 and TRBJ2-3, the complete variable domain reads EAGVTQFPSHSVIEKGQTVTLRCDPISGHDNLYWYRRVMGKEIKFLLHFVKESKQDESGMPNNRFLAERTGGTYSTLKVQPAELEDSGVYFCASSLRPGLAVDTQYFGPGTRLTVL.

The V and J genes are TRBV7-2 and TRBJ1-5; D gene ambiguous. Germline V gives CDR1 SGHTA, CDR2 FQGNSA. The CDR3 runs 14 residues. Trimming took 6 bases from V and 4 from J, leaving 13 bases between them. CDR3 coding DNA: TGTGCCAGCAGTAGGAGGTCGAAGAATCAGCCCCAGCATTTT. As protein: CASSRRSKNQPQHF.

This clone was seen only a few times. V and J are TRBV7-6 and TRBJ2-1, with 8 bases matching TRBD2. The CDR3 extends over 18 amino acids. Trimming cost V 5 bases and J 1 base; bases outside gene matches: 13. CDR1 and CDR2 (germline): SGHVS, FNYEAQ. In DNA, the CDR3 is TGTGCCAGCAGCCCTCGGCGGACTAGCTCGGTATCCTACAATGAGCAGTTCTTC. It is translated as CASSPRRTSSVSYNEQFF.

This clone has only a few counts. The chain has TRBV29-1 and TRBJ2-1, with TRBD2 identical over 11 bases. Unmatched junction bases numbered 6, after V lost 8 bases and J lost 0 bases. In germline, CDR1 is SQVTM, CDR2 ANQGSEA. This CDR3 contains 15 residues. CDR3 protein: CSTRGLAGSYNEQFF. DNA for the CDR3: TGCAGCACCCGAGGACTAGCGGGCTCCTACAATGAGCAGTTCTTC.

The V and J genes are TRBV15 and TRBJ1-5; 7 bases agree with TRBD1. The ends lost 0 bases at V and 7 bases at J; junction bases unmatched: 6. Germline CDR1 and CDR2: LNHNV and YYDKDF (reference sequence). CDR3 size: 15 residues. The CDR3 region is CATSRETGIEQPQHF. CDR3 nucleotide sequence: TGTGCCACCAGCAGAGAGACAGGGATTGAGCAGCCCCAGCATTTT. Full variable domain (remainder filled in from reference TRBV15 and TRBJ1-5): DAMVIQNPRYQVTQFGKPVTLSCSQTLNHNVMYWYQQKSSQAPKLLFHYYDKDFNNEADTPDNFQSRRPNTSFCFLDIRSPGLGDTAMYLCATSRETGIEQPQHFGDGTRLSIL.

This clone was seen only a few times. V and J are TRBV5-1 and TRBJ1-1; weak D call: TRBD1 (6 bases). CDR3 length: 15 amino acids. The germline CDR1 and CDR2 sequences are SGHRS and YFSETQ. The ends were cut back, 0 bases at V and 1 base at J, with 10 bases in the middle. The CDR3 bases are TGCGCCAGCAGCTTGGTCCCGGACAGGAACACTGAAGCTTTCTTT. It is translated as CASSLVPDRNTEAFF.

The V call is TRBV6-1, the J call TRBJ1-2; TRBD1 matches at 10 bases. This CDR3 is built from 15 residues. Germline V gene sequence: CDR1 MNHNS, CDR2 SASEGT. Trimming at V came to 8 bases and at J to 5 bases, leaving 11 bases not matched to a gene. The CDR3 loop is CASSPEGTGAYGYTF. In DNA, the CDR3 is TGTGCCAGCTCCCCGGAGGGGACAGGGGCATATGGCTACACCTTC.

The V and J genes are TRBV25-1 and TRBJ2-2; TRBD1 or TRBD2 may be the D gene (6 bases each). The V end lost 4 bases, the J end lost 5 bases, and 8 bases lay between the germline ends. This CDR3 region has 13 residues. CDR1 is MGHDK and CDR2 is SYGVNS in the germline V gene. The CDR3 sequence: CASSVGGTGELFF. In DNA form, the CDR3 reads TGTGCCAGCAGTGTAGGGGGGACCGGGGAGCTGTTTTTT.

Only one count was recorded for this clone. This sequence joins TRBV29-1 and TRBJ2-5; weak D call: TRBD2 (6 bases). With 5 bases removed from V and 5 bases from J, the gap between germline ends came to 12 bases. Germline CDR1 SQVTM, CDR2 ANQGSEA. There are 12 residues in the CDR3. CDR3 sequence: CSVYLAGETQYF. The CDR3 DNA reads TGCAGCGTTTATTTGGCGGGGGAGACCCAGTACTTC.

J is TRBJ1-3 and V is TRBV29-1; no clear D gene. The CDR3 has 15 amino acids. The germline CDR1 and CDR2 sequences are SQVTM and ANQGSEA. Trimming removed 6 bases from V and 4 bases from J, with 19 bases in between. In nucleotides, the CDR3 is TGCAGCGTCTCGGCCGGGCCCAAAGAAGGAAACACCATATATTTT. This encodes CSVSAGPKEGNTIYF. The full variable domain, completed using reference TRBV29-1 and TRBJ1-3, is SAVISQKPSRDICQRGTSLTIQCQVDSQVTMMFWYRQQPGQSLTLIATANQGSEATYESGFVIDKFPISRPNLTFSTLTVSNMSPEDSSIYLCSVSAGPKEGNTIYFGEGSWLTVV.

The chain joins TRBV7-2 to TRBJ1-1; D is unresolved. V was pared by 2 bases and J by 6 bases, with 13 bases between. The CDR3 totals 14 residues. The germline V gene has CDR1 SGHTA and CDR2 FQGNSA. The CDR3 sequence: CASSLKAGVAEAFF. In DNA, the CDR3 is TGTGCCAGCAGCTTAAAAGCCGGGGTGGCTGAAGCTTTCTTT.

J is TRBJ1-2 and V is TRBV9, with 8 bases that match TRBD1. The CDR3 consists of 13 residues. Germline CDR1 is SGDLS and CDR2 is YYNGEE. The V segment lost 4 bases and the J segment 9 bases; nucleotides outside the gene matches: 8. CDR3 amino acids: CASSSTDRGRYTF. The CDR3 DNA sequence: TGTGCCAGCAGCAGCACTGACAGGGGACGCTACACCTTC.

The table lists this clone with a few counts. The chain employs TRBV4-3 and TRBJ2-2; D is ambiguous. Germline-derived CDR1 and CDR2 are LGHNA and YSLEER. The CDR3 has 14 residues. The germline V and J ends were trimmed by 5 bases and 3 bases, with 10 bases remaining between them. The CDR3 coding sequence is TGCGCCAGCAGCTCTCGGGCGGACACCGGGGAGCTGTTTTTT. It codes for CASSSRADTGELFF.

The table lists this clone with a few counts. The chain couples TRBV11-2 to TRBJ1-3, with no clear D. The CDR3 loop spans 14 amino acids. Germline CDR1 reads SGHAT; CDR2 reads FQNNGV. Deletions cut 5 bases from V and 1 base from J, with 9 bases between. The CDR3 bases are TGTGCCAGCAGCGTGACCTTATCTGGAAACACCATATATTTT. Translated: CASSVTLSGNTIYF.

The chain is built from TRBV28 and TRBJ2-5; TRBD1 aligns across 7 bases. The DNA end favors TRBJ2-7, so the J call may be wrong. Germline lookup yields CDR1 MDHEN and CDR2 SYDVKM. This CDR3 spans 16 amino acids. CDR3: CASSFSLTGLSYEQYF. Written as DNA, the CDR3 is TGTGCCAGCAGTTTCTCCCTGACAGGGCTCTCCTACGAGCAGTACTTC.